This T cell receptor (beta chain) was recorded in a study of blood T cell repertoires in COVID-19. About the study: From the United States, Italy and Spain came samples of acute and convalescent COVID-19.

Trimming stripped 4 bases from V and 7 bases from J, with 17 bases between. Germline CDR1 and CDR2: SGDLS and YYNGEE. The length of the CDR3 is 15 residues. Participants reported their clinical history, and cohort assignment relied on those reports. Cohort 3 donors counted as recovered after two negative PCRs, clearance, or resolved symptoms. Repertoires were generated with immunoSEQ multiplex PCR, while TCRdb's copy carries only in-frame clones and drops some. This table has 150,000 to 250,000 clones, about nine tenths appearing once. The sequencing sample was made of PBMCs or T cells enriched from blood (not recorded which). The sequence was obtained from a woman in her 30s who had recovered from COVID-19. V and J are TRBV9 and TRBJ1-4, with a possible D match to TRBD1 (6 bases). The CDR3 spells CASSSRLGAVEKLFF. CDR3 DNA sequence: TGTGCCAGCAGCTCGAGGCTGGGGGCGGTTGAAAAACTGTTTTTT.